This T cell receptor (beta chain) was observed in a study of Graves' ophthalmopathy and Graves' hyperthyroidism. Study-level results: In predicting ophthalmopathy progression, the model reached 70.59% sensitivity and roughly 74% specificity. Most clonotypes expanded in thyroid above 0.001 frequency were present in blood too.

Researchers took RNA transcripts and amplified TCR beta CDR3 regions from them. First-round RT-PCR employed HTBI primers, with a second-round multiplex PCR after it. TCRdb reprocessed the multiplex PCR reads via MiXCR and lists one record per CDR3 protein. The data contain 500,000 to 700,000 distinct CDR3 sequences, around a fifth of them singletons. Certain patients were not enrolled. These were patients with other autoimmune diseases, uncontrolled infections, pregnancy or lactation. A note on this clonotype: Its antigen remains unknown.

What was sequenced was peripheral blood. The receptor's source is a woman between 18 and 29 years old with stable Graves' hyperthyroidism. Some clones in this sample may be carry-over from other donors' samples.

This chain's CDR3 is CAWSVHPGGGGYTF. The CDR3 region has the DNA TGTGCCTGGAGTGTCCACCCCGGGGGAGGGGGCTACACCTTC. The chain carries TRBV30 and TRBJ1-2; perhaps TRBD1 as D (5 bases). The CDR3 loop spans 14 amino acids. V lost 0 bases and J lost 8, with 16 bases in between. The germline CDR1 and CDR2 sequences are GTSNPN and SVGIG (reference sequence).